Sequencing of this T cell receptor beta chain was carried out in a study of shared clonotypes between healthy human individuals. Study details: CD4 naive and CD4 memory each took three plates per donor, while CD8 naive took two and CD8 memory one. Study results and caveats: Investigators expected sequencing depth to affect clonotype sharing among donors.

The protocol was immunoSEQ multiplex PCR, while the TCRdb copy is restricted to in-frame clones and leaves out a portion. The sample records millions of clones, approximately 94% being singletons. Terminally differentiated effector memory CD45RA+ cells were excluded from the naive CD8 cells, which were CD45RO-negative and positively selected for CCR7. CDR1 and CDR2 from the germline V gene are MDHEN and SYDVKM. CDR3 length: 14 amino acids. V shed 6 bases and J shed 1 base, with 13 bases lying between them. With regard to this clone: Its antigen is not identified.

This TCR was sampled from a man younger than 30 in good health. The chain uses TRBV28 and TRBJ2-7; D is unclear. The sequencing sample was made of naive CD8+ T cells sorted from blood. CDR3 sequence reads: CASSLRIRSYEQYF. CDR3 nucleotide sequence: TGTGCCAGCAGCCTTCGAATAAGATCCTACGAGCAGTACTTC.